This record looks at one T cell receptor (beta chain) sequence and its context. This entry is derived from a study of blood T cell repertoires in COVID-19. TCRdb keeps only in-frame clones here, not all; method: immunoSEQ multiplex PCR. The sample has about 200,000 clones, 86% seen once. The Seattle patients, enrolled during active infection, were followed longitudinally. The clonotype comes from a woman between 45 and 60 years old with COVID-19, enrolled during active disease. Sequenced sample: peripheral blood.

The CDR3 is CASSLRDYGYTF. CDR3 nucleotides: TGTGCCAGCAGTTTGAGGGATTATGGCTACACCTTC. This chain connects TRBV12-3 or TRBV12-4 to TRBJ1-2; no clear D. Trimming stripped 3 bases from V and 5 bases from J, with 7 bases between. The CDR3 covers 12 residues.